The TCR beta chain under discussion was sequenced for a study of CD8+CD57+ T cells in acquired aplastic anemia listed by TCRdb under 2018. Regarding the research as a whole: Extracted DNA from sorted CD4+ and CD8+ cells averaged around 3.3 ug, ranging from roughly 0.17 to 27.4 ug. A CD8+CD57+ expansion meant a frequency higher than the mean frequency seen in healthy subjects.

V lost 3 bases and J lost 4 bases; the stretch between them is 13 bases long. The CDR1 and CDR2 encoded by the germline V gene (reference sequence) are SEHNR and FQNEAQ. The CDR3 runs 16 residues from the cysteine to the phenylalanine. Only the CDR3 DNA stays, 48 bases, in frame from base 1. On this clonotype itself: No cognate antigen has been identified for it. Per-base qualities were not stored, and no clone one base away is much larger.

Profiling of TCR beta VDJ combinations and CDR3 sequences used genomic DNA as the template. An Illumina HiSeq 2000 was the platform used for TCR repertoire sequencing. Processing in the source paper ran as follows. Repertoires were assessed using TRBV/TRBJ rearrangement plots, CDR3 size and DJ length profiles, and Simpson's diversity index. The most abundant DNA sequence in the deep sequencing data was taken as the immunodominant clone. CDR3 amino acid sequences were screened for sharing across subjects and were compared with published repertoires and the VDJdb database. TCRdb took the public reads, trimmed them with fastp at Q25, ran MiXCR for clone calling and kept in-frame beta chains. All rows with the same CDR3 protein become a single entry with the most common DNA and genes. For this entry, the V and J calls and clone size follow TCRdb and not the study's own pipeline. Counted in this sample were about 240,000 distinct CDR3 sequences; around 43% of them appeared once. Under 9% of the sample comes from the top ten.

Expansion of CD8+CD57+ cells had been shown by flow cytometry in the patients chosen for sequencing. Every patient had a diagnosis of severe acquired aplastic anemia based on International Study of Aplastic Anemia and Agranulocytosis and Camitta criteria. No therapy had been received by the patients at the time of blood sampling. In this study, sorted CD4+ and CD8+ T cells from the blood of healthy subjects and of severe aplastic anemia patients had their TCR repertoires deep-sequenced. Patients were enrolled under clinicaltrials.gov protocols 00001620, 01623167, 00001397, 00071045, 00081523 and 00961064 in the USA. Ficoll-Paque density gradient centrifugation was used to isolate peripheral blood mononuclear cells. CD4+ and CD8+ T cells were sorted by FACS or magnetic beads before DNA extraction. Results and caveats for the whole study, not just this receptor: No significant difference in CD8+ Simpson's diversity was found between patients and healthy controls (P=0.060). Around 31 CD8+ CDR3 sequences were shared between patients and controls but appeared highly expressed in patients and within their immunodominant clones.

The TCR sequence derives from a human donor with aplastic anemia. Sequencing used sorted CD4+, CD8+, or CD8+CD57+ T cells (not recorded which) from PBMCs. The chain links TRBV7-9 with TRBJ2-6; TRBD1 could be the D gene, as 6 bases match. The sequenced DNA is TGTGCCAGCAGCTTTCAACTCGGACAGGGGGCCAACGTCCTGACTTTC. Protein translation: CASSFQLGQGANVLTF.